This T cell receptor beta chain was recorded in a study of blood T cell repertoires in COVID-19. Turning to the study itself: Samples came from the United States, Italy and Spain, spanning acute and convalescent COVID-19. The analysed material was cDNA or gDNA that came from T cells, B-cell-depleted T cells, or PBMCs.

Source study methods: Reference gene primer amplification gave estimated nucleated cell counts. Repertoires were generated with immunoSEQ multiplex PCR, while TCRdb's copy carries only in-frame clones and drops some. V, J and clone size derive from that table, while D and trimming were established from the DNA sequence. The sample holds roughly 150,000 clones, 80% to 90% seen once. Specimen: peripheral blood. The clonotype was recovered from a woman between 50 and 59 years old in a cohort sampled during active or convalescent COVID-19.

CDR3 amino acids: CASSLVIAGGGEKLFF. Written as DNA, the CDR3 is TGTGCCAGCAGCTTGGTAATCGCAGGGGGTGGCGAAAAACTGTTTTTT. The chain is built from TRBV5-5 and TRBJ1-4; TRBD1 aligns across 7 bases. The CDR3 is 16 amino acids. Per the germline V gene, CDR1 is SGHKS and CDR2 is YYEKEE (reference sequence). Trimming at V came to 0 bases and at J to 8 bases, leaving 10 bases not matched to a gene.